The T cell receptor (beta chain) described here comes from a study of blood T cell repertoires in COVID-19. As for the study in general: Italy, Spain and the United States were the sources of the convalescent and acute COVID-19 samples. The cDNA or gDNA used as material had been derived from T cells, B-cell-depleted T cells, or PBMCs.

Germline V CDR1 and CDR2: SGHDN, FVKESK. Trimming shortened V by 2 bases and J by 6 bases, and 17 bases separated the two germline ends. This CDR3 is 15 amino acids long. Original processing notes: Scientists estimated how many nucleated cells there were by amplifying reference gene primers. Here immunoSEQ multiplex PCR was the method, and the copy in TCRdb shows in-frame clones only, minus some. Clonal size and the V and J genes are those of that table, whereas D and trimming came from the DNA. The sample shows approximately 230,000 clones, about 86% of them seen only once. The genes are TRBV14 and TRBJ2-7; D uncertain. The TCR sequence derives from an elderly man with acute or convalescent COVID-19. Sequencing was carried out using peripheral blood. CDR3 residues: CASSQQPTLPGEQYF. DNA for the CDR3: TGTGCCAGCAGCCAACAACCCACACTACCTGGCGAGCAGTACTTC.